Listed below are T cell receptor beta chains from one sample, sequenced in a study of T cell repertoires in ileal Crohn's disease. TCRdb keeps only in-frame clones here, not all; method: immunoSEQ multiplex PCR. The sample lists about 1,700 clones; around four fifths were seen once. Specimen: ileal tissue. Receptors originate from an adult with Crohn's disease. Each CDR3 is given with its conserved first and last residue. The D gene is left open where the match is weak. Only some rows state a clone size, as once, few, many or a class for expanded clones.

CDR3 DNA	CDR3 protein	clone size	V gene	J gene	D gene
TGTGCCAGCAGCCGGGACTCTATGAGCTACACCTTC	CASSRDSMSYTF	-	TRBV5-6	TRBJ1-2	-
TGTGCCAGCGCTTTTCTGGGCGACAGCTCCTACGAGCAGTACTTC	CASAFLGDSSYEQYF	-	TRBV2	TRBJ2-7	-
TGCGCCAGCAGCTTGGAAGGGGTCAAACTGGGTGAAAAACTGTTTTTT	CASSLEGVKLGEKLFF	-	TRBV5-1	TRBJ1-4	-
TGTGCTAGTGATTTGGGAATGGCGGGGAACCGGGAGCTGTTTTTT	CASDLGMAGNRELFF	-	TRBV12-5	TRBJ2-2	-
TGTGCCAGTGGAAGGCTAGGCGGGGACTACGAGCAGTACTTC	CASGRLGGDYEQYF	-	TRBV19	TRBJ2-7	-
TGTGCCAGCAGTTTATTGGAGACCGGGGAGCTGTTTTTT	CASSLLETGELFF	few	TRBV27	TRBJ2-2	-
TGTGCCAGCAGTCTCGGTTTGAGGAGTCATGCTGAGCAGTTCTTC	CASSLGLRSHAEQFF	few	TRBV27	TRBJ2-1	-
TGTGCCAGTAGTTATCGAACAGCTGCCGGGGAGCTGTTTTTT	CASSYRTAAGELFF	-	TRBV19	TRBJ2-2	-
TGTGCCTGGACAACGACAGGGGGAGTTGCAACACCCCTCCACTTT	CAWTTTGGVATPLHF	-	TRBV30	TRBJ1-6	TRBD1
TGTGCCATCAGTGAGGCCTCCTTGTGGACAGGGACTGGGCAAAACATTCAGTACTTC	CAISEASLWTGTGQNIQYF	-	TRBV10-3	TRBJ2-4	TRBD1
TGTGCCAGCAGCTCTCACAGGGTTGATTCGAGCTACACCTTC	CASSSHRVDSSYTF	-	TRBV7-8	TRBJ1-2	-
TGTGCCAGCAGTGACAGGGTCAGTTCACCCCTCCACTTT	CASSDRVSSPLHF	-	TRBV6-5	TRBJ1-6	TRBD1
TGTGCCAGCGGAAGGACGGTTAACACCGGGGAGCTGTTTTTT	CASGRTVNTGELFF	-	TRBV7-6	TRBJ2-2	-
TGCGCCAGCAGCCAAGTCAGGACAGGGCCCGGGGAGCTGTTTTTT	CASSQVRTGPGELFF	-	TRBV4-3	TRBJ2-2	TRBD1
TGTGCCAGCAGCGGCAGGGTTGTTAGTGGCTACACCTTC	CASSGRVVSGYTF	-	TRBV7-2	TRBJ1-2	-
TGTGCCAGCAGCTTAGTGAGGGGGAACGTGGAGACCCAGTACTTC	CASSLVRGNVETQYF	-	TRBV7-6	TRBJ2-5	-
TGTGCCAGCAGGCCTGCTCTTAGTGAAAAACTGTTTTTT	CASRPALSEKLFF	few	TRBV14	TRBJ1-4	-
TGTGCCAGCTCACCACCCAACACAGATACGCAGTATTTT	CASSPPNTDTQYF	-	TRBV18	TRBJ2-3	-
TGTGCCAGCAGTCCGTCACAGGGGAACACTGAAGCTTTCTTT	CASSPSQGNTEAFF	-	TRBV6-5	TRBJ1-1	-
TGCGCCAGCAGCTTGTCCTACCAAGAGACCCAGTACTTC	CASSLSYQETQYF	-	TRBV5-1	TRBJ2-5	-
TGTGCCAGCTCACCAGGGGGCTCCTACGAGCAGTACTTC	CASSPGGSYEQYF	-	TRBV18	TRBJ2-7	-